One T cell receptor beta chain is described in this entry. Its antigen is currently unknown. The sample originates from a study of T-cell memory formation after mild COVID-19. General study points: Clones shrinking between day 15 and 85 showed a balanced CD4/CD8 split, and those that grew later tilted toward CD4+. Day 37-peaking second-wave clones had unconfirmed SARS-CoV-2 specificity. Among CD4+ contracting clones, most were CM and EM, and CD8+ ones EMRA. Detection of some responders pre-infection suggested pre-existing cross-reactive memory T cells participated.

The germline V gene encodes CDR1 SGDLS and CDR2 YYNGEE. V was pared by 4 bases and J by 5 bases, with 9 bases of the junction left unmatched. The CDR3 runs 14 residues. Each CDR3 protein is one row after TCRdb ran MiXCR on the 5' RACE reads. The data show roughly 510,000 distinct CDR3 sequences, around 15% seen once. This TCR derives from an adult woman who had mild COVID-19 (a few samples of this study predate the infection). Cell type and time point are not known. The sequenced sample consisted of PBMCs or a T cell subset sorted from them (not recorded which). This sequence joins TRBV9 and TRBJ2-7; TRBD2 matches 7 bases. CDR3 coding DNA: TGTGCCAGCAGCACCCGAGATACTAGCGACGAGCAGTACTTC. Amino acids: CASSTRDTSDEQYF.